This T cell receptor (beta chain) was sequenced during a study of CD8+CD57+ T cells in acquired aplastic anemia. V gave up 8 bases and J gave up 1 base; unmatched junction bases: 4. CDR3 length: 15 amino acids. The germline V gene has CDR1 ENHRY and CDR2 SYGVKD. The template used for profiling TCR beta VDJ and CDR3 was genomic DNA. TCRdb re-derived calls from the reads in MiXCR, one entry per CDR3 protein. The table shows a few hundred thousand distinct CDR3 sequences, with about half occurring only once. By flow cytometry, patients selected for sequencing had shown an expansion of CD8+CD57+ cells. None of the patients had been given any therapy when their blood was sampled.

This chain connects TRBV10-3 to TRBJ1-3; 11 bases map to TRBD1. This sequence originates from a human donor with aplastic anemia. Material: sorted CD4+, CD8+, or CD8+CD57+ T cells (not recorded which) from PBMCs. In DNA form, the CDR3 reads TGTGCCATCGTGGGGACAGGGGGATCTGGAAACACCATATATTTT. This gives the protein CAIVGTGGSGNTIYF.